The rows below give T cell receptor beta chains drawn from one sample of a study of cytomegalovirus exposure and HLA in healthy donors. Repertoires were generated with immunoSEQ multiplex PCR, while TCRdb's copy carries only in-frame clones and drops some. The profile shows under 150,000 clones, approximately 78% of them singletons. The material sequenced was PBMCs. These receptor sequences come from a woman between 40 and 55 years old in good health and CMV-seropositive. The CDR3 runs from the conserved cysteine through the conserved F or W. Fields, in order: V gene, D gene, J gene, clone size, CDR3 DNA, CDR3 protein. A D gene is named only where the DNA matches it firmly. Only part of the rows carry a size: once, few, many, or a class if the clone is expanded.

TRBV5-4,NA,TRBJ2-6,NA,TGTGCCAGCAGCCGCCAGGGGACCGGGGCCAACGTCCTGACTTTC,CASSRQGTGANVLTF
TRBV6-5,TRBD1,TRBJ1-4,few,TGTGCCAGCAGTTCGCAGACAGGGGGAGACGAAAAACTGTTTTTT,CASSSQTGGDEKLFF
TRBV7-9,TRBD1,TRBJ1-2,NA,TGTTCCAGCGGCTCCGGACAGGGGCTATATGGCTACACCTTC,CSSGSGQGLYGYTF
TRBV18,NA,TRBJ2-5,NA,TGTGCCAGCTCACCATTGCTCACACTCGCGAGGGGACACAAAGAGACCCAGTACTTC,CASSPLLTLARGHKETQYF
TRBV6-6,NA,TRBJ1-1,NA,TGTGCCAGCACCTACATTCGGGGTACCACTGAAGCTTTCTTT,CASTYIRGTTEAFF
TRBV6-1,TRBD1,TRBJ2-5,few,TGTGCCGCGCGACGACAGGGAGAAGAGACCCAGTACTTC,CAARRQGEETQYF
TRBV6-5,NA,TRBJ1-5,NA,TGTGCCAGCAGGACAGGAGATAGCAATCAGCCCCAGCATTTT,CASRTGDSNQPQHF
TRBV11-2,NA,TRBJ2-7,NA,TGTGCCAGCAGCTTAGCAGGCGAGCAGTACTTC,CASSLAGEQYF
TRBV20-1,NA,TRBJ1-1,NA,TGCAGTGCTACCAGGGTGGGGGAAGCTTTCTTT,CSATRVGEAFF
TRBV6-1,NA,TRBJ2-1,few,TGTGCCAGCAGAGATAGCGGCTCCTACAATGAGCAGTTCTTC,CASRDSGSYNEQFF
TRBV2,NA,TRBJ2-3,NA,TGTGCCAGCAGTGTGACAGAGGATACGCAGTATTTT,CASSVTEDTQYF
TRBV21-1,NA,TRBJ2-1,few,TGTGCCAGCAGCCCAGCGCACATCCGGGACATTTGCTCCTACAATGAGCAGTTCTTC,CASSPAHIRDICSYNEQFF
TRBV19,TRBD1,TRBJ2-7,NA,TGTGCCAGTAGTCCATCCGGGACAGCCTCGGTTGGAGCCTACGAGCAGTACTTC,CASSPSGTASVGAYEQYF
TRBV27,TRBD1,TRBJ2-1,NA,TGTGCCAGCAGTCCCTGGACAGGGCTCAATGAGCAGTTCTTC,CASSPWTGLNEQFF
TRBV28,TRBD1,TRBJ1-1,NA,TGTGCCAGCAGTCGGACAGGGGGTCAAACTGAAGCTTTCTTT,CASSRTGGQTEAFF
TRBV5-1,NA,TRBJ2-5,NA,TGCGCCAGCAGCTTGTACCAGCAAGAGACCCAGTACTTC,CASSLYQQETQYF
TRBV29-1,NA,TRBJ2-1,once,TGCAGCGTAGCAGGGGTTTCCTACAATGAGCAGTTCTTC,CSVAGVSYNEQFF
TRBV5-1,NA,TRBJ2-7,NA,TGCGCCAGCAGCTTGGTATCCGGGGGATACGAGCAGTACTTC,CASSLVSGGYEQYF
TRBV6-1,NA,TRBJ1-1,NA,TGTGCCAGCAGTGACAGGTCGGGGAGGTCCACTGAAGCTTTCTTT,CASSDRSGRSTEAFF
TRBV5-6,NA,TRBJ1-1,NA,TGTGCCAGCAGCTCATTTCCGACAGAGAACACTGAAGCTTTCTTT,CASSSFPTENTEAFF
TRBV19,NA,TRBJ2-2,NA,TGTGCCAGTAGTATAGGAGGGAGTTACACCGGGGAGCTGTTTTTT,CASSIGGSYTGELFF
TRBV7-9,NA,TRBJ2-1,NA,TGTGCCAGCGAAAACATACCCATCAACAATGAGCAGTTCTTC,CASENIPINNEQFF
TRBV6-6,NA,TRBJ2-7,NA,TGTGCCAGCAGTTACTCTTCCCAGCGGGCGCCTTACGAGCAGTACTTC,CASSYSSQRAPYEQYF
TRBV5-1,TRBD2,TRBJ2-7,NA,TGCGCCAGCAGCTCACTAGCGGGAGCCCTCTCCTACGAGCAGTATTTC,CASSSLAGALSYEQYF
TRBV5-8,TRBD1,TRBJ1-2,NA,TGTGCCAGCAGCCCACAGGGGGCGCAGGACTATGGCTACACCTTC,CASSPQGAQDYGYTF
TRBV7-9,NA,TRBJ1-2,NA,TGTGCCAGCAGCTTAGAATCATTTAACTATGGCTACACCTTC,CASSLESFNYGYTF
TRBV28,NA,TRBJ1-5,once,TGTGCCAGCACCTCGCGAGGAAATAGCAATCAGCCCCAGCATTTT,CASTSRGNSNQPQHF
TRBV10-3,NA,TRBJ2-5,NA,TGTGCCATCAGTGCCCTCCAAGAGACCCAGTACTTC,CAISALQETQYF
TRBV6-6,TRBD1,TRBJ1-1,NA,TGTGCCAGCAGCCCTCGAGGGGGACAGGGGGACACTGAAGCTTTCTTT,CASSPRGGQGDTEAFF
TRBV5-4,TRBD1,TRBJ1-4,NA,TGTGCCAGCAGCTTGGCCGGGACAGGAACTAATGAAAAACTGTTTTTT,CASSLAGTGTNEKLFF
TRBV4-1,NA,TRBJ2-2,NA,TGCGCCAGCAGCCAACTGGGGGCACGCACCGGGGAGCTGTTTTTT,CASSQLGARTGELFF
TRBV5-6,NA,TRBJ1-4,NA,TGTGCCAGCAGCTCGGGTCTAAGACTGTTTTTT,CASSSGLRLFF
TRBV18,NA,TRBJ2-2,NA,TGTGCCAGCTCATCCGCGGGGCTAGCTACCACCGGGGAGCTGTTTTTT,CASSSAGLATTGELFF
TRBV6-1,TRBD1,TRBJ2-7,NA,TGTGCCAGCAGTGAAGGGACAGGCAGACGCGAGCAGTACTTC,CASSEGTGRREQYF
TRBV18,NA,TRBJ2-5,NA,TGTGCCAGCTCACCCGACAGAGCAGAGACCCAGTACTTC,CASSPDRAETQYF
TRBV5-5,TRBD2,TRBJ2-3,NA,TGTGCCAGCAGCTTGGAAGTACTAGCGGGAGGTGCAGATACGCAGTATTTT,CASSLEVLAGGADTQYF
TRBV14,NA,TRBJ1-1,NA,TGTGCCAGCAACCCCCAGGGCAGTAACACTGAAGCTTTCTTT,CASNPQGSNTEAFF
TRBV13,TRBD2,TRBJ2-7,once,TGTGCCAGCAGCCGACGGACTAGCGGGAGGATGGGGAGACCCTACGAGCAGTACTTC,CASSRRTSGRMGRPYEQYF
TRBV9,TRBD1,TRBJ2-1,NA,TGTGCCAGCAGTCGACAGGGGTCCTACAATGAGCAGTTCTTC,CASSRQGSYNEQFF
TRBV18,TRBD1,TRBJ1-1,NA,TGTGCCAGCCAATCCCGACAGGGTGAAGCTTTCTTT,CASQSRQGEAFF
TRBV5-1,NA,TRBJ2-7,NA,TGCGCCAGCAGCCTGGAGCAGGGTAGGAGCTACGAGCAGTACTTC,CASSLEQGRSYEQYF
TRBV5-1,TRBD2,TRBJ2-2,few,TGCGCCAGCAGCTCGGGAGCGGGAGGGTCCGGGGAGCTGTTTTTT,CASSSGAGGSGELFF
TRBV5-3,TRBD1,TRBJ1-5,once,TGTGCCAGAAGCGAGACCCGGGACAGGGATAGCAATCAGCCCCAGCATTTT,CARSETRDRDSNQPQHF
TRBV10-3,NA,TRBJ1-1,NA,TGTGCCTCTGGGAGGGGGGAGACTGAAGCTTTCTTT,CASGRGETEAFF
TRBV29-1,NA,TRBJ2-1,NA,TGCAGCGTTGGGGGGGTAGCGGAAAGCTCCTACAATGAGCAGTTCTTC,CSVGGVAESSYNEQFF
TRBV27,TRBD1,TRBJ2-1,NA,TGTGCCAGCAGTTTATGGGACAGGGATGAGCAGTTCTTC,CASSLWDRDEQFF
TRBV19,TRBD1,TRBJ2-5,few,TGTGCCAGTAGTATCTCTCCGGGGACAGCCCAAGAGACCCAGTACTTC,CASSISPGTAQETQYF
TRBV5-1,TRBD1,TRBJ1-5,NA,TGCGCCAGCAGTAAACAGGGGGCTCGCGGTCAGCCCCAGCATTTT,CASSKQGARGQPQHF
TRBV30,TRBD1,TRBJ2-7,few,TGTGCCCGACAGGGGAATTCCTACGAGCAGTACTTC,CARQGNSYEQYF
TRBV5-5,NA,TRBJ2-3,NA,TGTGCCAGCAGCTTCGTCACAGGTACGCAGTATTTT,CASSFVTGTQYF
TRBV29-1,TRBD1,TRBJ1-3,NA,TGCAGCGTTGGAAGGGGGCCCGGAAACACCATATATTTT,CSVGRGPGNTIYF
TRBV5-1,NA,TRBJ1-1,NA,TGCGCCAGCGGGGACACGAACACTGAAGCTTTCTTT,CASGDTNTEAFF
TRBV7-9,NA,TRBJ1-1,NA,TGTGCCAGCAGCTTACGGGGAGGAGGGGACACTGAAGCTTTCTTT,CASSLRGGGDTEAFF
TRBV11-3,TRBD2,TRBJ2-1,NA,TGTGCCAGCAGCTTAGCATCCCTAGCGGGGTACAATGAGCAGTTCTTC,CASSLASLAGYNEQFF
TRBV7-9,TRBD2,TRBJ2-5,NA,TGTTCCAGCAGCCTCTGGGGAGCGGGAGGTCAAGAGACCCAGTACTTC,CSSSLWGAGGQETQYF